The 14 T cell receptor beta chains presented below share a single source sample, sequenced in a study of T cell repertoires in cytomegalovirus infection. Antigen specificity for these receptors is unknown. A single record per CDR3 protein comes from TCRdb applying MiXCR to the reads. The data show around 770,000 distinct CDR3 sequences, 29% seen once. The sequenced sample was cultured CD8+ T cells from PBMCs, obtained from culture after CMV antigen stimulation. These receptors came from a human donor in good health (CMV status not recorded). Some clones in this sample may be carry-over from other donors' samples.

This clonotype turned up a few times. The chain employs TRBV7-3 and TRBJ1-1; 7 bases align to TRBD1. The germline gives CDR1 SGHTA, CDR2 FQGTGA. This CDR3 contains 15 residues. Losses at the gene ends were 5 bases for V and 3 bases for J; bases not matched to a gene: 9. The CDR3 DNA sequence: TGTGCCAGCAGCCCAGCCCACAGGGGAGACACTGAAGCTTTCTTT. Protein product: CASSPAHRGDTEAFF.

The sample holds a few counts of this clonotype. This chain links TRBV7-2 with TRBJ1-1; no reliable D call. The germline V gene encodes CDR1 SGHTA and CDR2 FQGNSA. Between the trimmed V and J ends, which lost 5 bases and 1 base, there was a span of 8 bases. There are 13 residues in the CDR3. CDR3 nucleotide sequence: TGTGCCAGCAGCCTTAACAAGAACACTGAAGCTTTCTTT. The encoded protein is CASSLNKNTEAFF.

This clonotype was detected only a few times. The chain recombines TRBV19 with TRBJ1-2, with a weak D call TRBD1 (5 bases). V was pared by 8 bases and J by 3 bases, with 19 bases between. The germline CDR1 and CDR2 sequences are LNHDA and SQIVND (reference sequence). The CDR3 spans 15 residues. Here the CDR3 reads CASEKGAGLYYGYTF. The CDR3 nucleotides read TGTGCCAGTGAAAAAGGGGCAGGGCTCTACTATGGCTACACCTTC.

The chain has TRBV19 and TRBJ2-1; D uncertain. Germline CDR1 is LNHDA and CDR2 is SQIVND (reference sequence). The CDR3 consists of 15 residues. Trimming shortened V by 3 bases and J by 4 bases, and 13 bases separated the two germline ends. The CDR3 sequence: CASSMSSSLYNEQFF. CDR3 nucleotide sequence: TGTGCCAGTAGTATGTCCAGCAGTCTTTACAATGAGCAGTTCTTC.

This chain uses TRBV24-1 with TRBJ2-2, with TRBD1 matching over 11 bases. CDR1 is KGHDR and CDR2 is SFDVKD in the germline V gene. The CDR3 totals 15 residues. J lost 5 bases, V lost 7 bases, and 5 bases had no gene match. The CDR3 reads CATRTRDRGTGELFF. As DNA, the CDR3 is TGTGCCACCAGGACCAGGGACAGGGGGACCGGGGAGCTGTTTTTT.

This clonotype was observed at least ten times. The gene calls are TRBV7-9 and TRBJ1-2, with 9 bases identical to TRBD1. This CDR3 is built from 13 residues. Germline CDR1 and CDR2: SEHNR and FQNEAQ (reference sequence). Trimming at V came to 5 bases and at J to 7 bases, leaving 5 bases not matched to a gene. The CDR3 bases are TGTGCCAGCAGCCCCACAGGGGGCCGTGGCTACACCTTC. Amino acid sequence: CASSPTGGRGYTF.

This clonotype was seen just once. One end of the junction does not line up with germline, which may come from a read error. The CDR3 region is CASSLVGTLGDF. Here the CDR3 DNA reads TGTGCCAGCAGTTTAGTTGGGACGCTGGGTGATTTT. This chain links TRBV12-3 or TRBV12-4 with TRBJ2-3, with D possibly being TRBD1 or TRBD2 (5 bases each). CDR3 length: 12 amino acids.

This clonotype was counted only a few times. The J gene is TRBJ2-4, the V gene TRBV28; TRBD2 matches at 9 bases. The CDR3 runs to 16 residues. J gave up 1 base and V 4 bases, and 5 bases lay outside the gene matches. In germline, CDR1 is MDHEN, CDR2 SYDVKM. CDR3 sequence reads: CASSSRTSEAKNIQYF. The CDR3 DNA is TGTGCCAGCAGTTCCCGGACTAGCGAGGCCAAAAACATTCAGTACTTC.

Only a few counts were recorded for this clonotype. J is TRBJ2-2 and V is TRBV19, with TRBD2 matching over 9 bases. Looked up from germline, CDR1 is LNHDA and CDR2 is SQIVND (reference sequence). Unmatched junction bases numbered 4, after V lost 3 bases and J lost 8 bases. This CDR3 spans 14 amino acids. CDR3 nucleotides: TGTGCCAGTAGTATCCAAGGACTAGCGGGGGAGCTGTTTTTT. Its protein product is CASSIQGLAGELFF.

The CDR3 DNA reads as TGTGCCAGCAGCATCCGACAGGCGGCTACCGGGGAGCTGTTTTTT. It encodes CASSIRQAATGELFF. V is TRBV7-9 and J is TRBJ2-2, with D possibly TRBD1 on 6 matching bases. The CDR3 consists of 15 residues. Germline V gives CDR1 SEHNR, CDR2 FQNEAQ (reference sequence). V was cut by 5 bases and J by 5 bases, with 15 bases left in between.

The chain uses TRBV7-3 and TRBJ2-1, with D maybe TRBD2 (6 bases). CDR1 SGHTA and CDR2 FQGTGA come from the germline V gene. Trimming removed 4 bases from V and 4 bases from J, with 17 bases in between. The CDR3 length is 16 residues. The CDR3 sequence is CASSSLTAGTYNEQFF. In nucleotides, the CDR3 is TGTGCCAGCAGCTCTCTCACGGCGGGGACGTACAATGAGCAGTTCTTC.

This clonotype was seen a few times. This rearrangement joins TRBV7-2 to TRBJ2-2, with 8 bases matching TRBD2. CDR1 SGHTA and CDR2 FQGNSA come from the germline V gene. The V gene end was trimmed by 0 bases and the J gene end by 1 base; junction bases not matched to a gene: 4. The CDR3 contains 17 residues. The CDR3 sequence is CASSLALGLENTGELFF. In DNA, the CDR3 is TGTGCCAGCAGCTTAGCGCTGGGACTAGAGAACACCGGGGAGCTGTTTTTT.

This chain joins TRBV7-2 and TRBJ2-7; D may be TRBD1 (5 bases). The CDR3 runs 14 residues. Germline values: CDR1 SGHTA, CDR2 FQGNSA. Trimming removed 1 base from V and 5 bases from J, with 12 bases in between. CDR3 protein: CASSLDRITDEQYF. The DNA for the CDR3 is TGTGCCAGCAGCTTAGACAGGATCACCGACGAGCAGTACTTC.

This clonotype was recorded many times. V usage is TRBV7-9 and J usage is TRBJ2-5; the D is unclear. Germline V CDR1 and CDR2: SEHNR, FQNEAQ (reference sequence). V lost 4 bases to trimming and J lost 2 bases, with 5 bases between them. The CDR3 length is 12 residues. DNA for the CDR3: TGTGCCAGCAGCTACAATCAAGAGACCCAGTACTTC. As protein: CASSYNQETQYF.